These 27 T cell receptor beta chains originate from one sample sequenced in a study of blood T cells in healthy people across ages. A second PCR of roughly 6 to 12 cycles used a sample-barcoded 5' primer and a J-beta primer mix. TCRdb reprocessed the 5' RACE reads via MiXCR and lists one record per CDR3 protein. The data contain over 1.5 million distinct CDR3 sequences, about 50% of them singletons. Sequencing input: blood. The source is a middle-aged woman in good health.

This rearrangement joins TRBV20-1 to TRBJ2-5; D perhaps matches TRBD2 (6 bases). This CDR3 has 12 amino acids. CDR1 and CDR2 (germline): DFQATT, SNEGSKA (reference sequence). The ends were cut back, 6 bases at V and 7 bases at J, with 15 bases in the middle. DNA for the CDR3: TGCAGTGCCATACACCAAGCGGGGACCCAGTACTTC. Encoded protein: CSAIHQAGTQYF.

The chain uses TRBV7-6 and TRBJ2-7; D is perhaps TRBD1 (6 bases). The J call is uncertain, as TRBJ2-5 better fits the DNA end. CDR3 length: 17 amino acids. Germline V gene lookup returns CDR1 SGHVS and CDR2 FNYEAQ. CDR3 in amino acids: CASSDMGAAEPVGTQYF. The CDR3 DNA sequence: TGTGCCAGCAGCGACATGGGGGCAGCGGAGCCCGTAGGGACCCAGTACTTC.

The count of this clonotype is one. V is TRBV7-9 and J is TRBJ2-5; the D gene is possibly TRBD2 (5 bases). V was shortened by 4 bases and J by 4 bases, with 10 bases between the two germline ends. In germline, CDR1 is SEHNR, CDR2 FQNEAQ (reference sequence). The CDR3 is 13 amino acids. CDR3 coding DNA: TGTGCCAGCAGCTACCCGGGGTCAGAGACCCAGTACTTC. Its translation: CASSYPGSETQYF.

Here the CDR3 DNA reads TGTGCCAGCAGACCGGGACAGACAATCCAAGAGACCCAGTACTTC. Amino acid sequence: CASRPGQTIQETQYF. The chain links TRBV9 to TRBJ2-5; 7 bases map to TRBD1. This CDR3 comprises 15 residues. The germline gives CDR1 SGDLS, CDR2 YYNGEE. The junction had 8 bases not matched to a gene; V was cut back by 5 bases and J by 1 base.

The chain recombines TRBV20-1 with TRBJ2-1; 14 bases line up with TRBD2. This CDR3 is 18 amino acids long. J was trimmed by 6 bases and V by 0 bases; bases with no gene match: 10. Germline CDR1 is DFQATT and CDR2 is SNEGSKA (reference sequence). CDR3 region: CSARDRLAGGFGGNEQFF. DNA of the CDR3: TGCAGTGCTAGAGATAGACTAGCGGGGGGGTTTGGCGGCAATGAGCAGTTCTTC.

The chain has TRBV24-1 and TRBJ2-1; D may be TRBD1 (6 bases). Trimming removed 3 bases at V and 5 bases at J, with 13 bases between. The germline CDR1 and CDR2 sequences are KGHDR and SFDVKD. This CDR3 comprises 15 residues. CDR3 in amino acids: CATSDALDSNNEQFF. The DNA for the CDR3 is TGTGCCACCAGTGATGCCCTGGACAGTAACAATGAGCAGTTCTTC.

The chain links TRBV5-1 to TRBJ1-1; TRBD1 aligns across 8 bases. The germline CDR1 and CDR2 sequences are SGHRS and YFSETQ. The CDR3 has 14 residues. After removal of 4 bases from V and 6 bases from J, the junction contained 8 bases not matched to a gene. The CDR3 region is CASSQRTGQSEAFF. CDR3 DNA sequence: TGCGCCAGCAGCCAACGGACAGGGCAGTCTGAAGCTTTCTTT.

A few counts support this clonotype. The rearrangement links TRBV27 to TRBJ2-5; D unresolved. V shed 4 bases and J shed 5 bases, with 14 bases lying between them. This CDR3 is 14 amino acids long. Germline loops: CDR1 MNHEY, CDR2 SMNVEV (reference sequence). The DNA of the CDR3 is TGTGCCAGCAGTTCCCAAAATCAATACGAGACCCAGTACTTC. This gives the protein CASSSQNQYETQYF.

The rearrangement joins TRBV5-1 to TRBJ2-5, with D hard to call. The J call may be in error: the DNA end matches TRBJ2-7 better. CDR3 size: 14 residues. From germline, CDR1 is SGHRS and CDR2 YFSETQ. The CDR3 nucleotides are TGCGCCAGCAGCCCCGATAGGGTGAAGGACGAGCAGTACTTC. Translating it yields CASSPDRVKDEQYF.

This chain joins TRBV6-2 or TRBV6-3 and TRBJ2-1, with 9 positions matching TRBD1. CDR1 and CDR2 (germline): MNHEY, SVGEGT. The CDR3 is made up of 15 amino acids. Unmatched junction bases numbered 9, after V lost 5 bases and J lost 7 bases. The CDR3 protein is CASSAPGQGVNEQFF. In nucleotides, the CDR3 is TGTGCCAGCAGTGCCCCGGGACAGGGAGTAAATGAGCAGTTCTTC.

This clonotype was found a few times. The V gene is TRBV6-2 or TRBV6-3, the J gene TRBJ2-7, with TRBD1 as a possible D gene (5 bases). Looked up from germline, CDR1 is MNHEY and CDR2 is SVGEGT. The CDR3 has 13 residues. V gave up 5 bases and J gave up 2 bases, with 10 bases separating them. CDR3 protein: CASSDDSPYEQYF. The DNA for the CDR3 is TGTGCCAGCAGTGATGACAGCCCCTACGAGCAGTACTTC.

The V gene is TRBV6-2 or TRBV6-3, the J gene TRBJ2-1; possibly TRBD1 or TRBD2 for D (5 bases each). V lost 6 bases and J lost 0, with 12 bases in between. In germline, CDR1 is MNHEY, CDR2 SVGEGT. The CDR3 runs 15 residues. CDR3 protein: CASRVWDGSYNEQFF. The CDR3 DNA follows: TGTGCCAGCAGGGTGTGGGACGGCTCCTACAATGAGCAGTTCTTC.

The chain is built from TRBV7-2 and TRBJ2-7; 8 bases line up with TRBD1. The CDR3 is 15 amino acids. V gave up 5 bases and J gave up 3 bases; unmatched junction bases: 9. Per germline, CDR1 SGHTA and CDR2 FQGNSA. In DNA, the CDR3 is TGTGCCAGCAGCCCGCGACAGGGGCTGTTCTACGAGCAGTACTTC. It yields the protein CASSPRQGLFYEQYF. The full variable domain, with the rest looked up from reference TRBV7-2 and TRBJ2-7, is GAGVSQSPSNKVTEKGKDVELRCDPISGHTALYWYRQSLGQGLEFLIYFQGNSAPDKSGLPSDRFSAERTGGSVSTLTIQRTQQEDSAVYLCASSPRQGLFYEQYFGPGTRLTVT.

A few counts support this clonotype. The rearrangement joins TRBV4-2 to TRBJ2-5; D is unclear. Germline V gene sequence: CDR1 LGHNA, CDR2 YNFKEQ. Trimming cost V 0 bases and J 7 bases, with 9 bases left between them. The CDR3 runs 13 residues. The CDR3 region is CASSQERAATQYF. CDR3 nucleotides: TGTGCCAGCAGCCAAGAACGGGCGGCGACCCAGTACTTC.

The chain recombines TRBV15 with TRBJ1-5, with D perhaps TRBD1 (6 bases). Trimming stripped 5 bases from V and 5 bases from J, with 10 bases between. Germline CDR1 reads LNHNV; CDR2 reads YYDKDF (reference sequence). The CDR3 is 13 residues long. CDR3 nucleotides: TGTGCCACCAGCCGTTACAGGGATCAGCCCCAGCATTTT. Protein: CATSRYRDQPQHF.

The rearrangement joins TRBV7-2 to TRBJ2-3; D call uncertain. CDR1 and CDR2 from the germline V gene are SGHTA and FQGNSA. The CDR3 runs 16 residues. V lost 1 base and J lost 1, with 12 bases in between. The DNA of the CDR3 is TGTGCCAGCAGCTTAGATGCGGCGCCGGGCACAGATACGCAGTATTTT. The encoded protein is CASSLDAAPGTDTQYF.

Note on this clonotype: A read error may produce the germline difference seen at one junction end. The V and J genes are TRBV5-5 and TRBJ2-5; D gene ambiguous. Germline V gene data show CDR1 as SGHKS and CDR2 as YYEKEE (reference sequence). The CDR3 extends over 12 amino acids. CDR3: CASSLSKEAQYF. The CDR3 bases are TGTGCCAGCAGCTTGTCTAAAGAGGCCCAGTACTTC.

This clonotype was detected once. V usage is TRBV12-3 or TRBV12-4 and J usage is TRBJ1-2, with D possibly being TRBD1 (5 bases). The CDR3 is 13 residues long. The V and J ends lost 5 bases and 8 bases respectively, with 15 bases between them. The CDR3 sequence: CASSVGAAHGYTF. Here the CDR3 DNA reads TGTGCCAGCAGTGTAGGGGCCGCCCACGGCTACACCTTC.

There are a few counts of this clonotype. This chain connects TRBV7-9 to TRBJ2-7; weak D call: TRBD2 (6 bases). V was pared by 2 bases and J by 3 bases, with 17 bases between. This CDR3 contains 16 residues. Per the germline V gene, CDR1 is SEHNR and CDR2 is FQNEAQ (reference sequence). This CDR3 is CASSLRAWGDDYEQYF. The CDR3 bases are TGTGCCAGCAGCTTAAGGGCGTGGGGGGATGACTACGAGCAGTACTTC.

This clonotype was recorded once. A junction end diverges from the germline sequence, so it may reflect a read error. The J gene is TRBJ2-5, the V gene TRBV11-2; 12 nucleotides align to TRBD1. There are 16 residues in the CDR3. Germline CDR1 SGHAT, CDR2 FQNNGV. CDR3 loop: CTSTTVRDRGLETQYF. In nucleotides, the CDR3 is TGTACCAGCACCACCGTCCGGGACAGGGGGCTGGAGACCCAGTACTTC.

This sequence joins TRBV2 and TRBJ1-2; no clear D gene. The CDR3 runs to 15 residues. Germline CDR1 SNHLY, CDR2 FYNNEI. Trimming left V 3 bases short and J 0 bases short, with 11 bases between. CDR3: CASSDMAAANYGYTF. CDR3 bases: TGTGCCAGCAGTGATATGGCAGCTGCTAACTATGGCTACACCTTC.

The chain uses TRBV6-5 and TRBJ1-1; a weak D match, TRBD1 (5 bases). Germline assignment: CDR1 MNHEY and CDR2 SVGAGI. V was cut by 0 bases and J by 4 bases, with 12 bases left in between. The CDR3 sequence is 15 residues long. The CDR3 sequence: CASSYSGGLATEAFF. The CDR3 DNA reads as TGTGCCAGCAGTTACTCCGGGGGGTTGGCCACTGAAGCTTTCTTT.

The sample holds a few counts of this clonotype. In nucleotides, the CDR3 is TGCAGCGTTGCCGGGACACCGCGGCGTGGCTACACCTTC. It codes for CSVAGTPRRGYTF. The chain joins TRBV29-1 to TRBJ1-2; D perhaps matches TRBD1 (6 bases). The germline V gene encodes CDR1 SQVTM and CDR2 ANQGSEA. Trimming pared 4 bases from V and 7 bases from J, leaving 16 bases between. The CDR3 has 13 residues.

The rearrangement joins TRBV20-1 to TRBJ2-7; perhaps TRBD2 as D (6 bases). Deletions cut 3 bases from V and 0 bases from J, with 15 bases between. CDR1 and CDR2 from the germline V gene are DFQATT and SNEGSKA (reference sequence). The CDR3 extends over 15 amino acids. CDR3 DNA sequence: TGCAGTGCTAGTCCCCGACTAGGACGCTCCTACGAGCAGTACTTC. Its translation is CSASPRLGRSYEQYF.

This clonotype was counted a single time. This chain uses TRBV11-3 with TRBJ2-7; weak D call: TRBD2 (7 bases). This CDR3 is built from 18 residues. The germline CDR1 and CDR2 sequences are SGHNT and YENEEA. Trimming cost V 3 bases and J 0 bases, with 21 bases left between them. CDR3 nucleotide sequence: TGTGCCAGCAGCTTGGGGGGGGGCAGGGGCGCCAACTCCTACGAGCAGTACTTC. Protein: CASSLGGGRGANSYEQYF.

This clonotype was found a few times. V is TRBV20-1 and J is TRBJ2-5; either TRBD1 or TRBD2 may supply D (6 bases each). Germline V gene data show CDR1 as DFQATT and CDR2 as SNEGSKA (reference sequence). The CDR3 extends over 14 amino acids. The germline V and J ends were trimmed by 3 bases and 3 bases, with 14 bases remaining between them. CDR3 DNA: TGCAGTGCTAGCCGAGGGGGAGGCAAAGAGACCCAGTACTTC. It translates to CSASRGGGKETQYF.

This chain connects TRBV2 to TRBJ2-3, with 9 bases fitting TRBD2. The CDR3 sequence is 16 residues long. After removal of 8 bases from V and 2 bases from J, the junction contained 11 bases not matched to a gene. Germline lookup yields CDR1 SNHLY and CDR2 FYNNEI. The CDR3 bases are TGTGCCAGCTTTGCTAGCGGGGTTGGGGACACAGATACGCAGTATTTT. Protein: CASFASGVGDTDTQYF.